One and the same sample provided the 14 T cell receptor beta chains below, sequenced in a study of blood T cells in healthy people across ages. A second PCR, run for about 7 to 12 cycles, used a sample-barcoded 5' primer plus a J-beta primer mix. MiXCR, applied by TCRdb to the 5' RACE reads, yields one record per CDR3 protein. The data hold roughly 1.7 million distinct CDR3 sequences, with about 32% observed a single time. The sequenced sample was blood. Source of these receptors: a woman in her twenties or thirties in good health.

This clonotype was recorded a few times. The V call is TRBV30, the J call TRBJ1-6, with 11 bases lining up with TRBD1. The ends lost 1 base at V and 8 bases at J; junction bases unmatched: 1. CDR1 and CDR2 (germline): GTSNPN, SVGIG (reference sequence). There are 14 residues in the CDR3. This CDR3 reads CAWSEGQGDSPLHF. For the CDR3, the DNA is TGTGCCTGGAGTGAGGGACAGGGGGATTCACCCCTCCACTTT.

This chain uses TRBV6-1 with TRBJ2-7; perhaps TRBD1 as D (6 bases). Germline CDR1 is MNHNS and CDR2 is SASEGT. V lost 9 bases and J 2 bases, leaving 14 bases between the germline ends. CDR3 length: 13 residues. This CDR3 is CASEQGRTYEQYF. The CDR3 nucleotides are TGTGCCAGTGAACAGGGACGGACCTACGAGCAGTACTTC.

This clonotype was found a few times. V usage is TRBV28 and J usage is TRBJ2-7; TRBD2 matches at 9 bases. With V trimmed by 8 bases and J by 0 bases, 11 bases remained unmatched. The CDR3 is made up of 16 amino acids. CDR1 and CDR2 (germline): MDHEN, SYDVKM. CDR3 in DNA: TGTGCCAGCTCCCCGGCCCGACTAGCGGTCTCCTACGAGCAGTACTTC. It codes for CASSPARLAVSYEQYF.

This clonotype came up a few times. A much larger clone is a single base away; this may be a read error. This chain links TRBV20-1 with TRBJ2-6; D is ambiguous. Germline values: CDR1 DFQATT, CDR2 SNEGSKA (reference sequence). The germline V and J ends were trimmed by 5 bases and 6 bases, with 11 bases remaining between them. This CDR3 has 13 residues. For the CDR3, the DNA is TGCAGTGCTGCAAACCCTGAGGCCAACGTCCTGACTTTC. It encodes CSAANPEANVLTF.

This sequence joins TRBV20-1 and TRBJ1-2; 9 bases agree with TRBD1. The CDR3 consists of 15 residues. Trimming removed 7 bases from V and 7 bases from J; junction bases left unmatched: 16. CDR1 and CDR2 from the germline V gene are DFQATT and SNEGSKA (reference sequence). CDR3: CSVSRSGQGYSGYTF. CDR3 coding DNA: TGCAGTGTATCGCGTTCGGGACAGGGTTATTCTGGCTACACCTTC.

CDR3 sequence reads: CASSYASGGAATTGELFF. The DNA of the CDR3 is TGTGCCAGCAGTTACGCTAGCGGGGGGGCCGCAACCACCGGGGAGCTGTTTTTT. The chain employs TRBV6-5 and TRBJ2-2; 12 nucleotides align to TRBD2. The J segment lost 4 bases and the V segment lost 2 bases, leaving 8 bases of the junction unmatched. The V gene's germline CDR1 is MNHEY and CDR2 SVGAGI. The CDR3 consists of 18 residues.

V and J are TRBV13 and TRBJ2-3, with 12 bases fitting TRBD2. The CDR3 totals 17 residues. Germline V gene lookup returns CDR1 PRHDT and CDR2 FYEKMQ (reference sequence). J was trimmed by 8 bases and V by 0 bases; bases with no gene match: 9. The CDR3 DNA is TGTGCCAGCAGCTTAGGGTCTCTGACTAGCGGGAGAAGTACGCAGTATTTT. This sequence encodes CASSLGSLTSGRSTQYF.

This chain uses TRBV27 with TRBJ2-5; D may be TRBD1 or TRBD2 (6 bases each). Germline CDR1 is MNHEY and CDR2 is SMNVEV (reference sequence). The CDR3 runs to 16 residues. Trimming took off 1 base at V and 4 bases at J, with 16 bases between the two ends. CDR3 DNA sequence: TGTGCCAGCAGTTTATTGGGAGCGGAGGGGGGAGAGACCCAGTACTTC. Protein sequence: CASSLLGAEGGETQYF.

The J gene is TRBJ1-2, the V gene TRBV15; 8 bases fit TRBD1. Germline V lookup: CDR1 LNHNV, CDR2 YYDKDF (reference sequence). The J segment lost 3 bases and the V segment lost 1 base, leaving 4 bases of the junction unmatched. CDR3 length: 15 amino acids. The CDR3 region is CATSRAPGQDYGYTF. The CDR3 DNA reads TGTGCCACCAGCAGAGCCCCGGGACAGGACTATGGCTACACCTTC. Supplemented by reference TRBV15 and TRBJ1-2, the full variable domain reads DAMVIQNPRYQVTQFGKPVTLSCSQTLNHNVMYWYQQKSSQAPKLLFHYYDKDFNNEADTPDNFQSRRPNTSFCFLDIRSPGLGDTAMYLCATSRAPGQDYGYTFGSGTRLTVV.

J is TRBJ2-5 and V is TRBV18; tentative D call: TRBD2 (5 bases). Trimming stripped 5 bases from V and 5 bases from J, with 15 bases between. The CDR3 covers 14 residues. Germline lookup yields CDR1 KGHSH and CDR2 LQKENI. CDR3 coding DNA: TGTGCCAGCTCAACATTCAAGGGCGGGGAGACCCAGTACTTC. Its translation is CASSTFKGGETQYF.

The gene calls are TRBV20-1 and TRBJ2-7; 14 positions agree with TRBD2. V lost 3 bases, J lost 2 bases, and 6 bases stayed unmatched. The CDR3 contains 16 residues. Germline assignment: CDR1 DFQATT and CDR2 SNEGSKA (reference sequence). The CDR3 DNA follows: TGCAGTGCTAGGGGGACTAGCGGGAGAGGGCCCTACGAGCAGTACTTC. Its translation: CSARGTSGRGPYEQYF.

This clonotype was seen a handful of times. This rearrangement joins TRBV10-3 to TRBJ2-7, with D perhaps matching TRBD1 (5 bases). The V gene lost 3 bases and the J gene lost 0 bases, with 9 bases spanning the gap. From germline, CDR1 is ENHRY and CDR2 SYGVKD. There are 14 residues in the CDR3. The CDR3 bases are TGTGCCATCAGTGAACCCAGGGACTCCTACGAGCAGTACTTC. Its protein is CAISEPRDSYEQYF.

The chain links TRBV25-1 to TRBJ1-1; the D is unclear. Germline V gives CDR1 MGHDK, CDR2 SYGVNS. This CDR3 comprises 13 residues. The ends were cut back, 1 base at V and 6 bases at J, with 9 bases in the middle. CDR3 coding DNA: TGTGCCAGCAGTGAATTTCGCTCCCCTGAAGCTTTCTTT. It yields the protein CASSEFRSPEAFF.

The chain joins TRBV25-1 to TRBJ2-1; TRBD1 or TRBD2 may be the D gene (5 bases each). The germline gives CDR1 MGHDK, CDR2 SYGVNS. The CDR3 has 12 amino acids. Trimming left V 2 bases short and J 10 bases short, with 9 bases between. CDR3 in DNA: TGTGCCAGCAGTGAACTGGGGGACGAGCAGTTCTTC. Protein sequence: CASSELGDEQFF.